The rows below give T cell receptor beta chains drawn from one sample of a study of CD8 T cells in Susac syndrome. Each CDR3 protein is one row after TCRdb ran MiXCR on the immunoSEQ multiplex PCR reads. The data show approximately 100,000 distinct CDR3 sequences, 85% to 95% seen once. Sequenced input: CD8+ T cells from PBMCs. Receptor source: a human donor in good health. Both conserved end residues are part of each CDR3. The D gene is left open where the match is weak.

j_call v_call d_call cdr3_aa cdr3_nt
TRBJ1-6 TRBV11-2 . CASSRQAPEASPLHF TGTGCCAGCAGCAGACAGGCGCCGGAGGCTTCACCCCTCCACTTT
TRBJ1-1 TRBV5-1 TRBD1 CASSSTGGEAFF TGCGCCAGCAGTTCTACAGGGGGAGAAGCTTTCTTT
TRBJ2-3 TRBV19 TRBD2 CASSTRREGPLNF TGTGCCAGTAGTACAAGGAGGGAGGGCCCTCTGAATTTT
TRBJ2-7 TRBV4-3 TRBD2 CASSQDGGGRASYEQYF TGCGCCAGCAGCCAAGACGGGGGGGGACGAGCCAGCTACGAGCAGTACTTC
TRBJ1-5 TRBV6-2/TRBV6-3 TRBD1 CASSNTGQGYSNQPQHF TGTGCCAGCAGTAATACGGGACAGGGCTATAGCAATCAGCCCCAGCATTTT
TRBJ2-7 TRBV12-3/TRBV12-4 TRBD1 CASSVTGGSYEQYF TGTGCCAGCAGTGTCACAGGGGGCTCCTACGAGCAGTACTTC
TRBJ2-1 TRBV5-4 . CASSSGLRENEQFF TGTGCCAGCAGCTCCGGGCTCCGAGAGAATGAGCAGTTCTTC
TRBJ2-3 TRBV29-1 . CSVLADTQYF TGCAGCGTTCTAGCGGATACGCAGTATTTT
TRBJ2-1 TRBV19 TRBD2 CASSLTSASYNEQFF TGTGCCAGTTCGCTGACTAGCGCTTCCTACAATGAGCAGTTCTTC
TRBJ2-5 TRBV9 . CASTDRGGSQETQYF TGTGCCAGCACCGATCGCGGAGGGAGCCAAGAGACCCAGTACTTC